The 30 T cell receptor beta chains below were found in one sample sequenced in a study of blood T cell repertoires in COVID-19. Sequencing was performed with immunoSEQ multiplex PCR; in TCRdb, only in-frame clones are kept and a portion is missing. The sample shows around 100,000 clones, roughly 89% of them seen only once. The source material was peripheral blood. The receptors come from a human donor in a cohort sampled during active COVID-19.

In the case of this clone: The germline gene is not matched at one end of the junction; a read error may be the cause. This chain connects TRBV27 to TRBJ2-6; 8 nucleotides agree with TRBD1. The CDR3 runs 20 residues. The germline V gene has CDR1 MNHEY and CDR2 SMNVEV (reference sequence). The CDR3 DNA reads as TGTGCCAGCAGTTCCGCCCCTCCGGGACAGGACCTCTCTGAGGCCAACGTCCTGACTTTC. It encodes CASSSAPPGQDLSEANVLTF.

The gene calls are TRBV19 and TRBJ1-2; D is undetermined. Germline loops: CDR1 LNHDA, CDR2 SQIVND (reference sequence). Trimming cost V 5 bases and J 6 bases, with 13 bases left between them. The CDR3 length is 13 residues. CDR3 residues: CASSLESGNGYTF. The CDR3 nucleotides read TGTGCCAGTAGTCTCGAGTCGGGGAATGGCTACACCTTC.

The J gene is TRBJ1-5, the V gene TRBV10-3; 10 bases are a match to TRBD1. Germline trimming cut 6 bases from V and 7 bases from J; bases unmatched to any gene: 6. Germline CDR1 and CDR2: ENHRY and SYGVKD. The CDR3 runs to 14 residues. CDR3 nucleotides: TGTGCCATCAGAGGGGACAGGGGAGGACAGCCCCAGCATTTT. It translates to CAIRGDRGGQPQHF.

This rearrangement joins TRBV4-2 to TRBJ2-3, with 9 bases identical to TRBD2. The V segment lost 0 bases and the J segment 5 bases; nucleotides outside the gene matches: 9. Germline-derived CDR1 and CDR2 are LGHNA and YNFKEQ. The CDR3 is made up of 17 amino acids. The CDR3 nucleotides are TGTGCCAGCAGCCAAGAGTTCAGCGGGGGGTATGGAGATACGCAGTATTTT. This sequence encodes CASSQEFSGGYGDTQYF.

This chain links TRBV7-3 with TRBJ2-2; D might be TRBD2 (5 bases). Per germline, CDR1 SGHTA and CDR2 FQGTGA. The length of the CDR3 is 15 residues. The V end was cut by 3 bases, the J end by 6 bases, with 14 bases between. The CDR3 DNA follows: TGTGCCAGCAGCTTGGGCTTATGGCGGGCCGGGGAGCTGTTTTTT. Its translation is CASSLGLWRAGELFF.

The J gene is TRBJ2-7, the V gene TRBV27, with 9 bases lining up with TRBD1. CDR1 and CDR2 from the germline V gene are MNHEY and SMNVEV (reference sequence). The length of the CDR3 is 15 residues. J was trimmed by 6 bases and V by 5 bases; bases with no gene match: 11. CDR3 DNA: TGTGCCAGCAGTACGGTCCGGGACAGGGCCGGCGAGCAGTACTTC. This sequence encodes CASSTVRDRAGEQYF.

The chain has TRBV6-1 and TRBJ1-1; the D gene is possibly TRBD1 (5 bases). The V end lost 2 bases, the J end lost 1 base, and 8 bases lay between the germline ends. The CDR3 runs to 14 residues. Germline CDR1 and CDR2: MNHNS and SASEGT. In nucleotides, the CDR3 is TGTGCCAGCAGTGAACTAGGACAGAACACTGAAGCTTTCTTT. It specifies CASSELGQNTEAFF.

The rearrangement links TRBV5-1 to TRBJ1-2; TRBD1 matches 9 bases. With 4 bases clipped from V and 4 bases from J, the junction kept 14 bases outside the gene matches. The CDR3 loop spans 17 amino acids. CDR1 and CDR2 from the germline V gene are SGHRS and YFSETQ. CDR3 sequence: CASSLGTGTLLLYGYTF. DNA of the CDR3: TGCGCCAGCAGCCTAGGGACAGGGACCCTCCTGCTCTATGGCTACACCTTC.

CDR3 DNA: TGTGCCAGCAGCAACGGGACTAGCGGAGGATTGGATACGCAGTATTTT. Protein product: CASSNGTSGGLDTQYF. V usage is TRBV7-3 and J usage is TRBJ2-3; 11 positions match TRBD2. Germline CDR1 reads SGHTA; CDR2 reads FQGTGA. V gave up 5 bases and J gave up 6 bases; unmatched junction bases: 10. The CDR3 extends over 16 amino acids.

In nucleotides, the CDR3 is TGTGCCAGCAGCCCCTGGGACAGCTATGGCTACACCTTC. It is translated as CASSPWDSYGYTF. The chain links TRBV7-9 to TRBJ1-2, with 7 bases matching TRBD1. This CDR3 comprises 13 residues. With V trimmed by 5 bases and J by 4 bases, 4 bases remained unmatched. CDR1 and CDR2 (germline): SEHNR, FQNEAQ (reference sequence).

The chain employs TRBV5-6 and TRBJ2-6; D may be TRBD1 (7 bases). Per the germline V gene, CDR1 is SGHDT and CDR2 is YYEEEE. This CDR3 comprises 18 residues. Trimming pared 5 bases from V and 1 base from J, leaving 19 bases between. CDR3 sequence reads: CASSPLQGGSSGANVLTF. The CDR3 nucleotides read TGTGCCAGCAGTCCTTTGCAGGGGGGTTCTTCTGGGGCCAACGTCCTGACTTTC.

The V and J genes are TRBV6-5 and TRBJ1-1, with no clear D. Germline V lookup: CDR1 MNHEY, CDR2 SVGAGI. Trimming left V 7 bases short and J 4 bases short, with 16 bases between. The CDR3 length is 14 residues. Written as DNA, the CDR3 is TGTGCCAGCAACTCTCGGCCCGGGGTCACTGAAGCTTTCTTT. Amino acids: CASNSRPGVTEAFF.

The genes are TRBV6-2 or TRBV6-3 and TRBJ2-5; 8 bases agree with TRBD2. Germline V gives CDR1 MNHEY, CDR2 SVGEGT. The CDR3 is 15 residues long. V lost 6 bases, J lost 3 bases, and 9 bases stayed unmatched. The CDR3 coding sequence is TGTGCCAGCAGCCAACCGGGACTAGGGGAAGAGACCCAGTACTTC. Translated, it gives CASSQPGLGEETQYF.

This sequence joins TRBV10-3 and TRBJ2-1, with a tentative D call TRBD2 (6 bases). The CDR3 has 18 residues. Trimming left V 4 bases short and J 7 bases short, with 26 bases between. Germline V gene data show CDR1 as ENHRY and CDR2 as SYGVKD. CDR3 coding DNA: TGTGCCATCAGTGTGGCTTTGTTGGAGGGTTCGGGTAGAAATGAGCAGTTCTTC. It specifies CAISVALLEGSGRNEQFF.

The V call is TRBV7-2, the J call TRBJ1-5, with TRBD1 identical over 7 bases. The CDR3 runs to 14 residues. The V and J ends lost 6 bases and 5 bases, in that order; junction bases with no gene match: 7. Germline CDR1 reads SGHTA; CDR2 reads FQGNSA. CDR3 sequence (DNA): TGTGCCAGCAGTTGGCGAGGGGGCGATCAGCCCCAGCATTTT. Amino acids: CASSWRGGDQPQHF.

This clone has a handful of counts. In DNA, the CDR3 is TGTGCCAGCAGTCCACGACTAGCGCACTACGATACGCAGTATTTT. Translation: CASSPRLAHYDTQYF. The chain carries TRBV27 and TRBJ2-3; TRBD2 aligns across 8 bases. Looked up from germline, CDR1 is MNHEY and CDR2 is SMNVEV (reference sequence). The CDR3 runs to 15 residues. J was trimmed by 6 bases and V by 5 bases; bases with no gene match: 10.

The rearrangement joins TRBV5-1 to TRBJ2-2, with a possible D match to TRBD2 (7 bases). The CDR3 extends over 15 amino acids. CDR1 SGHRS and CDR2 YFSETQ come from the germline V gene. V gave up 2 bases and J gave up 3 bases, with 11 bases separating them. Written as DNA, the CDR3 is TGCGCCAGCAGCTTTGAGGGGGGGTACACCGGGGAGCTGTTTTTT. Protein sequence: CASSFEGGYTGELFF.

The chain recombines TRBV4-3 with TRBJ2-7; tentative D call: TRBD1 (7 bases). V dropped 1 base and J dropped 2 bases, with 15 bases sitting between them. This CDR3 is 16 amino acids long. The germline gives CDR1 LGHNA, CDR2 YSLEER. CDR3 loop: CASSQVQDREAYEQYF. In DNA form, the CDR3 reads TGCGCCAGCAGCCAAGTCCAAGACAGGGAGGCCTACGAGCAGTACTTC.

The rearrangement links TRBV5-1 to TRBJ1-5; D perhaps matches TRBD1 (6 bases). CDR1 is SGHRS, CDR2 YFSETQ, per germline. V gave up 4 bases and J gave up 5 bases, with 16 bases separating them. The CDR3 spans 15 residues. CDR3 nucleotide sequence: TGCGCCAGCAGCCCCGAAACAGGGCCTTATCAGCCCCAGCATTTT. Translating it yields CASSPETGPYQPQHF.

The J gene is TRBJ2-1, the V gene TRBV5-1; D is unresolved. This CDR3 spans 16 amino acids. Germline V gene data show CDR1 as SGHRS and CDR2 as YFSETQ. V was cut by 4 bases and J by 0 bases, with 14 bases left in between. In DNA form, the CDR3 reads TGCGCCAGCAGCACCTACAGACCCAACTCCTACAATGAGCAGTTCTTC. It is translated as CASSTYRPNSYNEQFF. The full variable domain, rest sourced from reference TRBV5-1 and TRBJ2-1, is KAGVTQTPRYLIKTRGQQVTLSCSPISGHRSVSWYQQTPGQGLQFLFEYFSETQRNKGNFPGRFSGRQFSNSRSEMNVSTLELGDSALYLCASSTYRPNSYNEQFFGPGTRLTVL.

V usage is TRBV19 and J usage is TRBJ2-1; 7 bases agree with TRBD2. The CDR3 consists of 18 residues. The ends lost 6 bases at V and 0 bases at J; junction bases unmatched: 14. Germline CDR1 and CDR2: LNHDA and SQIVND (reference sequence). CDR3 sequence reads: CASRVLLKRDSSYNEQFF. CDR3 DNA sequence: TGTGCCAGTAGAGTATTGTTAAAGCGGGATAGCTCCTACAATGAGCAGTTCTTC.

The J gene is TRBJ1-1, the V gene TRBV6-5, with D perhaps matching TRBD1 (5 bases). The CDR3 spans 13 residues. V dropped 5 bases and J dropped 9 bases, with 16 bases sitting between them. CDR1 and CDR2 (germline): MNHEY, SVGAGI. The chain's CDR3 is CASSPPQQVQAFF. DNA for the CDR3: TGTGCCAGCAGTCCACCCCAACAGGTTCAAGCTTTCTTT.

This sequence joins TRBV19 and TRBJ2-5; D is perhaps TRBD1 (5 bases). Trimming cost V 11 bases and J 5 bases, with 18 bases left between them. Germline assignment: CDR1 LNHDA and CDR2 SQIVND (reference sequence). This CDR3 is 13 amino acids long. Written as DNA, the CDR3 is TGTGCCGGGGCGACGTGGCGGCGGGAGACCCAGTACTTC. Translation gives CAGATWRRETQYF.

This sequence joins TRBV28 and TRBJ1-3; D gene ambiguous. V was clipped by 4 bases and J by 2 bases, with 6 bases between them. This CDR3 has 13 residues. CDR1 and CDR2 from the germline V gene are MDHEN and SYDVKM. In DNA, the CDR3 is TGTGCCAGCAGTTCCCTCGCTGGAAACACCATATATTTT. It codes for CASSSLAGNTIYF.

The chain combines TRBV7-2 with TRBJ2-7; tentative D call: TRBD2 (6 bases). Germline V CDR1 and CDR2: SGHTA, FQGNSA. The CDR3 is 14 residues long. Deletions cut 6 bases from V and 0 bases from J, with 12 bases between. DNA of the CDR3: TGTGCCAGCAGGAGGGCCGGGAGCTCCTACGAGCAGTACTTC. Amino acid sequence: CASRRAGSSYEQYF.

Note on this clone: Different DNA sequences within this sample yield the same CDR3. CDR3 DNA: TGTGCCAGTAGCTCCAGGGTTTCTGGGGCCAACGTCCTGACTTTC. This encodes CASSSRVSGANVLTF. V usage is TRBV19 and J usage is TRBJ2-6; D perhaps matches TRBD1 (5 bases). From germline, CDR1 is LNHDA and CDR2 SQIVND (reference sequence). V dropped 6 bases and J dropped 1 base, with 10 bases sitting between them. The CDR3 is 15 amino acids.

The gene calls are TRBV18 and TRBJ1-2; 9 bases align to TRBD1. The CDR3 is made up of 15 amino acids. Germline V gene lookup returns CDR1 KGHSH and CDR2 LQKENI. After removal of 5 bases from V and 8 bases from J, the junction contained 12 bases not matched to a gene. The CDR3 DNA is TGTGCCAGCTCATTCAAACCGGGACAGGGTGAGGGCTACACCTTC. Its protein is CASSFKPGQGEGYTF.

This chain joins TRBV11-3 and TRBJ2-3; possible D gene TRBD2, 6 bases. CDR3 length equals 15 residues. Germline CDR1 is SGHNT and CDR2 is YENEEA. Trimming cost V 5 bases and J 3 bases, with 15 bases left between them. This chain's CDR3 is CASSIGGGFTDTQYF. The CDR3 coding sequence is TGTGCCAGCAGCATAGGTGGGGGGTTTACAGATACGCAGTATTTT.

The chain carries TRBV5-1 and TRBJ1-6; D not resolved. The germline gives CDR1 SGHRS, CDR2 YFSETQ. V was pared by 0 bases and J by 7 bases, with 5 bases between. The CDR3 contains 13 residues. This CDR3 reads CASSLAQNSPLHF. CDR3 bases: TGCGCCAGCAGCTTGGCTCAGAATTCACCCCTCCACTTT.

This chain connects TRBV6-1 to TRBJ1-2; D gene uncertain. V was pared by 1 base and J by 4 bases, with 10 bases between. This CDR3 region has 14 residues. From germline, CDR1 is MNHNS and CDR2 SASEGT. The CDR3 nucleotides are TGTGCCAGCAGTGAAGGGGCAGGCATCTATGGCTACACCTTC. This encodes CASSEGAGIYGYTF.